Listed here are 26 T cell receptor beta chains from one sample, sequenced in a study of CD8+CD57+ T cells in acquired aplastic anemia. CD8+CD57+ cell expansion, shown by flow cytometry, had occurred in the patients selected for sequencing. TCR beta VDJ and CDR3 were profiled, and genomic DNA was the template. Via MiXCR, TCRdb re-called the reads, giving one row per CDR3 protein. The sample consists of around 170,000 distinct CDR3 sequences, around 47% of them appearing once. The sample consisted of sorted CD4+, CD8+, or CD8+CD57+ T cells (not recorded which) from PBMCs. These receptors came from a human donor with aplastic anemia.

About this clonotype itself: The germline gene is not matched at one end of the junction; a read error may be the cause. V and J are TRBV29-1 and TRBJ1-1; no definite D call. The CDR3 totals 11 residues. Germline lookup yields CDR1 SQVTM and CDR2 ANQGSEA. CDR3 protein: CSVEDLWATTW. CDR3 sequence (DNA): TGCAGCGTTGAAGATCTTTGGGCCACAACCTGG.

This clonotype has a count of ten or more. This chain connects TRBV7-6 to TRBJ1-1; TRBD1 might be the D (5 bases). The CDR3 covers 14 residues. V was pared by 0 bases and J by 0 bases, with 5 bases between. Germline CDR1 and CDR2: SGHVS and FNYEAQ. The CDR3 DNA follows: TGTGCCAGCAGCTTAGCAGGGGTGAACACTGAAGCTTTCTTT. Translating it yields CASSLAGVNTEAFF.

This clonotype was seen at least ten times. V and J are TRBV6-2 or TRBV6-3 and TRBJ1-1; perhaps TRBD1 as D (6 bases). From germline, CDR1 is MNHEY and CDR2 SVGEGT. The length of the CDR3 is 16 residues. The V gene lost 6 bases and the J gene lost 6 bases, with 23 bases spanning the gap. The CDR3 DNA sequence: TGTGCCAGCAGCTACAACAGGGACCCTCCCTATCCTGAAGCTTTCTTT. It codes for CASSYNRDPPYPEAFF.

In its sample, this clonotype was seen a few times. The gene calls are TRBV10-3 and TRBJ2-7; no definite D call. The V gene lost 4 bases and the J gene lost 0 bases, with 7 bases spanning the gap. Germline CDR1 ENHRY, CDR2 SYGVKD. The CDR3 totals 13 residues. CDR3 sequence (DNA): TGTGCCATCAGTGGACCAAGCTCCTACGAGCAGTACTTC. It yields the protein CAISGPSSYEQYF.

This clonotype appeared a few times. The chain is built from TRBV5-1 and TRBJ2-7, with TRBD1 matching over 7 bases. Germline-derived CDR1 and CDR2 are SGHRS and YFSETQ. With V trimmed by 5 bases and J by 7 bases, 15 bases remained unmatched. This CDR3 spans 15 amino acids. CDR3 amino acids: CASRPDGTALREQYF. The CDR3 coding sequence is TGCGCCAGCAGACCTGACGGGACAGCCCTTCGGGAGCAGTACTTC.

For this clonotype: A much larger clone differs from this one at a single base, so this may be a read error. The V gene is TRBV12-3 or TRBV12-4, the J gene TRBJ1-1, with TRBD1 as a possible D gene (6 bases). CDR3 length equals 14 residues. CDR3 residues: CVSSLTGTNTEAFF. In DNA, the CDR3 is TGTGTCAGCAGTTTAACAGGGACGAACACTGAAGCTTTCTTT.

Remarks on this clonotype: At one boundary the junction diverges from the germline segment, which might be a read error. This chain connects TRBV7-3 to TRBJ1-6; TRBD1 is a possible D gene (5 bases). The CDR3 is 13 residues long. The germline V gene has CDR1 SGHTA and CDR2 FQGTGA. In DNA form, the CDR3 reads TGTGCCAGCAGCCAAAGGGGTAATTTACCCCTCCACTTT. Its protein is CASSQRGNLPLHF.

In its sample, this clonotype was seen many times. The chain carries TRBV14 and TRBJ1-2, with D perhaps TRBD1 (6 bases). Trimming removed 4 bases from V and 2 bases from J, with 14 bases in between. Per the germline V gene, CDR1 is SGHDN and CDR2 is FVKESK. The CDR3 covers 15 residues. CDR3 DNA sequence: TGTGCCAGCAGCCCCCAGGGGAGGTGGAACTATGGCTACACCTTC. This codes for CASSPQGRWNYGYTF.

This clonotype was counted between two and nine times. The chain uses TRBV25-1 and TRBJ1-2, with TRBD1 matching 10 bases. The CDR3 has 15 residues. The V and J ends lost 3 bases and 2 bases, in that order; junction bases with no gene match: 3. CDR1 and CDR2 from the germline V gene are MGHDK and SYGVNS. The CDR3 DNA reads TGTGCCAGCAGTGACCAGACAGGGGGCAACTATGGCTACACCTTC. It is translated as CASSDQTGGNYGYTF.

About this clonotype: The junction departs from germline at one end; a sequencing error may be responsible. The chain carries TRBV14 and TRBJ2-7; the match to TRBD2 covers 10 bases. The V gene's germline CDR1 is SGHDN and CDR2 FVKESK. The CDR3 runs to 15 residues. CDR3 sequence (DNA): TGTGCCATCAGCCGGCAGCGGGGGGGAACCTACGAGCAGTACTTC. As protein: CAISRQRGGTYEQYF.

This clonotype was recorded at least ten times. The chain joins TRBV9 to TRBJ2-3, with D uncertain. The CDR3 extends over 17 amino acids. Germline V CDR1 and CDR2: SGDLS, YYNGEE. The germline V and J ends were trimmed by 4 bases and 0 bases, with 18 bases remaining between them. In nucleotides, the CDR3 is TGTGCCAGCAGCTACCCCACGGCGTTCACTAGCACAGATACGCAGTATTTT. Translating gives CASSYPTAFTSTDTQYF.

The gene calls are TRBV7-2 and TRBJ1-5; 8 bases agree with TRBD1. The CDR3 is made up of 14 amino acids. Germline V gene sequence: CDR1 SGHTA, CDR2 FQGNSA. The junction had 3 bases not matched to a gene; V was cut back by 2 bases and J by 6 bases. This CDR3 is CASSLQGARQPQHF. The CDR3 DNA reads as TGTGCCAGCAGCTTACAGGGGGCGCGTCAGCCCCAGCATTTT.

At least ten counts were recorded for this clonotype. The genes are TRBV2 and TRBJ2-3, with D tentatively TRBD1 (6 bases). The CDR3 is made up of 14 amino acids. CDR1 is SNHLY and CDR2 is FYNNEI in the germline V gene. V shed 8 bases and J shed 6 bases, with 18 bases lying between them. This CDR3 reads CASGADRLLDTQYF. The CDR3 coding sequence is TGTGCCAGCGGGGCTGACAGGTTGTTGGATACGCAGTATTTT. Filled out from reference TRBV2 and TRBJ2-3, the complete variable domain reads EPEVTQTPSHQVTQMGQEVILRCVPISNHLYFYWYRQILGQKVEFLVSFYNNEISEKSEIFDDQFSVERPDGSNFTLKIRSTKLEDSAMYFCASGADRLLDTQYFGPGTRLTVL.

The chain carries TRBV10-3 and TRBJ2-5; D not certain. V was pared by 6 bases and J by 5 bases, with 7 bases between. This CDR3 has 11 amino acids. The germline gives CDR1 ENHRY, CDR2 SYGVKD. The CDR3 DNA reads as TGTGCCATCAGAAACTGGGAGACCCAGTACTTC. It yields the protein CAIRNWETQYF.

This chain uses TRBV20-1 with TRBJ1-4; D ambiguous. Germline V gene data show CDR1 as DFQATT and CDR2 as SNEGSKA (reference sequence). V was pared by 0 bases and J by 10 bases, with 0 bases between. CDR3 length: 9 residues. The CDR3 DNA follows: TGCAGTGCTAGAGAAAAACTGTTTTTT. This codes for CSAREKLFF.

CDR3 coding DNA: TGTGCCATCAGTGAATGGGGGGGCAATGAAGCTTTCTTT. This sequence encodes CAISEWGGNEAFF. V is TRBV10-3 and J is TRBJ1-1; tentatively, D is TRBD1 (6 bases). The ends were cut back, 3 bases at V and 7 bases at J, with 12 bases in the middle. The CDR3 consists of 13 residues. CDR1 and CDR2 (germline): ENHRY, SYGVKD.

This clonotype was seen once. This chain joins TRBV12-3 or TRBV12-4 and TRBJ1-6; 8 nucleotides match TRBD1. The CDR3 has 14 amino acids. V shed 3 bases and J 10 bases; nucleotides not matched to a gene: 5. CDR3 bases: TGTGCCAGCAGTTTGACGACAGGGGACTCACCCCTCCACTTT. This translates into CASSLTTGDSPLHF.

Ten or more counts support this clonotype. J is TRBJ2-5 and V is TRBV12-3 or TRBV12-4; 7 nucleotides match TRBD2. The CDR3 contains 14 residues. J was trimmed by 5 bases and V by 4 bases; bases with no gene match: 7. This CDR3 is CASSYTSAGETQYF. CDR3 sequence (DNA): TGTGCCAGCAGTTACACTAGCGCGGGGGAGACCCAGTACTTC.

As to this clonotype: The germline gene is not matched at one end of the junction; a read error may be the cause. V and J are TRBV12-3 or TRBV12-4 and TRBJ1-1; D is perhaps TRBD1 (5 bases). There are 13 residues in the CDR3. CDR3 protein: CASGLVGHAEAFF. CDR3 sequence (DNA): TGCGCCAGCGGTTTAGTCGGACACGCTGAAGCTTTCTTT.

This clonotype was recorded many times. CDR3 in amino acids: CASSKGGLAGKLQFF. The CDR3 coding sequence is TGTGCCAGCAGCAAAGGCGGACTAGCGGGAAAATTGCAGTTCTTC. This rearrangement joins TRBV6-1 to TRBJ2-1; 12 nucleotides match TRBD2. Germline V gene lookup returns CDR1 MNHNS and CDR2 SASEGT. Losses at the gene ends were 6 bases for V and 12 bases for J; bases not matched to a gene: 12. This CDR3 has 15 amino acids.

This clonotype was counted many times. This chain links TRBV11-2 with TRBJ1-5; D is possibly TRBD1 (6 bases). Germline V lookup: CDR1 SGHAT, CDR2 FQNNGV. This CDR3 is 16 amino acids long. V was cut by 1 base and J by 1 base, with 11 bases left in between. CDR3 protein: CASSLVGGESNQPQHF. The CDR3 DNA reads TGTGCCAGCAGCTTAGTAGGGGGGGAGAGCAATCAGCCCCAGCATTTT.

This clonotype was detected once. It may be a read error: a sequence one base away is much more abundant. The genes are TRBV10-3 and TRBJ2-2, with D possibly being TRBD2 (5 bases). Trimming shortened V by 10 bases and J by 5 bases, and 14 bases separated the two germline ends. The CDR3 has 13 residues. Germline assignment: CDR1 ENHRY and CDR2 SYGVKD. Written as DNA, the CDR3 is TGTGCCAGCGGTCGTGGACTTACCGGGGAGCTGTTTTTT. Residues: CASGRGLTGELFF.

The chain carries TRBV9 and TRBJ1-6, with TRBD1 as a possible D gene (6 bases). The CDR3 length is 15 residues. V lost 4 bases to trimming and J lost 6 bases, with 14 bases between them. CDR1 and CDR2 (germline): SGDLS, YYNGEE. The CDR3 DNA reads TGTGCCAGCAGCCTCTGGGGGGCGAGTAATTCACCCCTCCACTTT. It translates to CASSLWGASNSPLHF.

In DNA, the CDR3 is TGTGCCATCTCTACAGGGGAGGACTATGGCTACACCTTC. It encodes CAISTGEDYGYTF. The chain uses TRBV19 and TRBJ1-2, with 7 bases lining up with TRBD1. Germline-derived CDR1 and CDR2 are LNHDA and SQIVND (reference sequence). This CDR3 contains 13 residues. Trimming removed 10 bases from V and 3 bases from J; junction bases left unmatched: 8.

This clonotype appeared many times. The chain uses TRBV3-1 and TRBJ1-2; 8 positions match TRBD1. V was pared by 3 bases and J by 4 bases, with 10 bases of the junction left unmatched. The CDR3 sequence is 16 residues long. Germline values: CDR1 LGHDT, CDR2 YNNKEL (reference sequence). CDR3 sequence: CASSQLGAGQAYGYTF. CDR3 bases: TGTGCCAGCAGCCAGTTAGGCGCGGGACAGGCCTATGGCTACACCTTC.

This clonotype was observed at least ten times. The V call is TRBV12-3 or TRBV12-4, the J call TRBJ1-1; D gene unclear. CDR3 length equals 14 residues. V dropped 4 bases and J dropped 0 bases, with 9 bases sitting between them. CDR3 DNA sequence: TGTGCCAGCAGTTCCACAGCCATGAACACTGAAGCTTTCTTT. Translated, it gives CASSSTAMNTEAFF.